This T cell receptor (beta chain) was obtained from a study of cytomegalovirus exposure and HLA in healthy donors. Study overall: Among several hundred genotyped donors, around 80% fell in the Caucasian-associated ancestry cluster.

In regard to this clone: Its antigen is unidentified.

Amplification used 60 Vbeta primers and 13 Jbeta primers. TCRdb keeps only in-frame clones here, not all; method: immunoSEQ multiplex PCR. The data hold around 150,000 clones, with 65% to 90% observed a single time. General observations from the study: Rates of TCR association differed by HLA locus in a later analysis, with DRB1 highest and HLA-C lowest.

CDR3 length: 15 amino acids. After removal of 0 bases from V and 6 bases from J, the junction contained 4 bases not matched to a gene. Germline CDR1 and CDR2: SGDLS and YYNGEE. The chain has TRBV9 and TRBJ2-3; TRBD2 matches at 10 bases. Sequencing was performed on PBMCs. The TCR sequence derives from a man aged 50 or older in good health and CMV-seropositive. The DNA for the CDR3 is TGTGCCAGCAGCGTAGGTAGTAGCGGGGGGGATACGCAGTATTTT. Translating gives CASSVGSSGGDTQYF.